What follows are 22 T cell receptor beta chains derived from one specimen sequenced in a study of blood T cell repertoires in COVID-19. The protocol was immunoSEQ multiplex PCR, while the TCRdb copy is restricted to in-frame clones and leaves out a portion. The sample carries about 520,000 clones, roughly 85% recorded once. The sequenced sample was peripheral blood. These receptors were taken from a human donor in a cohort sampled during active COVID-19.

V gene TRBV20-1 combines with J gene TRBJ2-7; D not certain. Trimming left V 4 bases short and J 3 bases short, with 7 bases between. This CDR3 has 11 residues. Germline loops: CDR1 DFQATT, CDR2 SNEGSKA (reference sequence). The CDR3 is CSANKNYEQYF. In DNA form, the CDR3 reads TGCAGTGCTAATAAAAACTACGAGCAGTACTTC.

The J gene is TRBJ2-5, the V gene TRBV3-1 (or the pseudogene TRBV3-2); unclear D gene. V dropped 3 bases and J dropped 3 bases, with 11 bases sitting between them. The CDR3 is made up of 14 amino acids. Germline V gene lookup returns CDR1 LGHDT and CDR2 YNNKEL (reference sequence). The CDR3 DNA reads TGTGCCAGCAGCCAGGGCTTAGTAAAAGAGACCCAGTACTTC. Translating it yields CASSQGLVKETQYF.

The CDR3 region is CASSYEFYEQYF. The CDR3 coding sequence is TGTGCCAGCAGTTACGAGTTCTACGAGCAGTACTTC. This chain joins TRBV28 and TRBJ2-7; no firm D call. Trimming shortened V by 4 bases and J by 3 bases, and 7 bases separated the two germline ends. The CDR3 extends over 12 amino acids. Germline V gives CDR1 MDHEN, CDR2 SYDVKM. The full variable domain, rest sourced from reference TRBV28 and TRBJ2-7, is DVKVTQSSRYLVKRTGEKVFLECVQDMDHENMFWYRQDPGLGLRLIYFSYDVKMKEKGDIPEGYSVSREKKERFSLILESASTNQTSMYLCASSYEFYEQYFGPGTRLTVT.

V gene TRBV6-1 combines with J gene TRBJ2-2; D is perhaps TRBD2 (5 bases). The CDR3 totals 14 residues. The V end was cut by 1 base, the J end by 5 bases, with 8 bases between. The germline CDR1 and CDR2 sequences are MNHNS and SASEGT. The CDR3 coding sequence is TGTGCCAGCAGTGAAGGGACTGCAACCGGGGAGCTGTTTTTT. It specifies CASSEGTATGELFF.

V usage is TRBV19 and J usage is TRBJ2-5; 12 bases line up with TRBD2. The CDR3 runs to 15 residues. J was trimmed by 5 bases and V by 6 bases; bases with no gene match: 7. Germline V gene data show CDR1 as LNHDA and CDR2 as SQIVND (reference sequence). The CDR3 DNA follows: TGTGCCAGTAGGCCTGGACTAGCGGGAAGGGAGACCCAGTACTTC. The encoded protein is CASRPGLAGRETQYF.

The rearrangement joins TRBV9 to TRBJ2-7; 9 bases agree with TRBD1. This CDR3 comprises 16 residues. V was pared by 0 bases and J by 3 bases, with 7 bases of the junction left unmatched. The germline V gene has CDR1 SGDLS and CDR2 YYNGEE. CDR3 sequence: CASSVAPGTGFYEQYF. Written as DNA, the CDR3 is TGTGCCAGCAGCGTAGCCCCCGGGACAGGGTTCTACGAGCAGTACTTC.

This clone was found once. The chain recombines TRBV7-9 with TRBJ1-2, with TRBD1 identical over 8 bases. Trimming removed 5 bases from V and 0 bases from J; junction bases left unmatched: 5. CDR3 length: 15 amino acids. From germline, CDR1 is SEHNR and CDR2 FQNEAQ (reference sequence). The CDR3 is CASSATGGANYGYTF. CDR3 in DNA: TGTGCCAGCAGCGCCACAGGGGGTGCTAACTATGGCTACACCTTC.

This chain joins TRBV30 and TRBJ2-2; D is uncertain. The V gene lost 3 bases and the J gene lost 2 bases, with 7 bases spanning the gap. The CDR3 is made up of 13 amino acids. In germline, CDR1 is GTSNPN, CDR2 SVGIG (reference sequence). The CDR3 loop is CAWRHLNTGELFF. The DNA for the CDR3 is TGTGCCTGGAGACATCTTAACACCGGGGAGCTGTTTTTT.

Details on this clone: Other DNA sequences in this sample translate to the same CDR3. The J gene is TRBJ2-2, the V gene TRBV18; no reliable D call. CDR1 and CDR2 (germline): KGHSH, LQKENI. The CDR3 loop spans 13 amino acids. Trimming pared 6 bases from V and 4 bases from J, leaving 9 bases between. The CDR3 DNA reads TGTGCCAGCTCCCCCCCGAGCACCGGGGAGCTGTTTTTT. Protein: CASSPPSTGELFF.

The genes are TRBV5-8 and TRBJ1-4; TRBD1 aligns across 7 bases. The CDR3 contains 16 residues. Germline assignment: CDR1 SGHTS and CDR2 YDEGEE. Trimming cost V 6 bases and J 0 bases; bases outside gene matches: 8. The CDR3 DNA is TGTGCCAGCAACATTTACAGGGGTGCAACTAATGAAAAACTGTTTTTT. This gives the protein CASNIYRGATNEKLFF.

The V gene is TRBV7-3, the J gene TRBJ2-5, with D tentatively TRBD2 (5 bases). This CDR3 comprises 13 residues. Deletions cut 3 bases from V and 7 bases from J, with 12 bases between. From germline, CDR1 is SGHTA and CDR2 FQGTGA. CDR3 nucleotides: TGTGCCAGCAGCTTCGATCCCCGGGGGACCCAGTACTTC. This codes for CASSFDPRGTQYF.

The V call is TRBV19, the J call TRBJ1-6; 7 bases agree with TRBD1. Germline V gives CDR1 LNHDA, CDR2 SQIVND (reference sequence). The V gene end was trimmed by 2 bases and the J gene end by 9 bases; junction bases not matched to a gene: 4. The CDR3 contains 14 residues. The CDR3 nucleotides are TGTGCCAGTAGTATAACAGGGGTTGCTTCACCCCTCCACTTT. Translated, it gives CASSITGVASPLHF.

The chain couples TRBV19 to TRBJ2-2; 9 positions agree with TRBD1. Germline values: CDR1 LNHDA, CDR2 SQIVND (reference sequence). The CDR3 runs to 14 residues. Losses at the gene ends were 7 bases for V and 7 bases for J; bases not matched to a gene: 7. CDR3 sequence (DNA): TGTGCCAGTACTCGGGACAGGGTTAACGGGGAGCTGTTTTTT. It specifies CASTRDRVNGELFF.

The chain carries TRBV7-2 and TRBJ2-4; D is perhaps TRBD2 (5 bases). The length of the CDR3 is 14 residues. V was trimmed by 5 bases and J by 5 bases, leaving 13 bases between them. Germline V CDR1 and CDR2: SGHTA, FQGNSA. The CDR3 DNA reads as TGTGCCAGCAGCATATACCGGGAACAAAACATTCAGTACTTC. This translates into CASSIYREQNIQYF. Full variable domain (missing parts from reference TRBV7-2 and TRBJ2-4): GAGVSQSPSNKVTEKGKDVELRCDPISGHTALYWYRQSLGQGLEFLIYFQGNSAPDKSGLPSDRFSAERTGGSVSTLTIQRTQQEDSAVYLCASSIYREQNIQYFGAGTRLSVL.

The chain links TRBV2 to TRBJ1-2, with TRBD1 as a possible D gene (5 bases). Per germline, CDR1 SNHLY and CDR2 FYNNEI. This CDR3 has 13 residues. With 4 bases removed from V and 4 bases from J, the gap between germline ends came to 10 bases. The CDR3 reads CASSGRVAYGYTF. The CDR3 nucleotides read TGTGCCAGCAGTGGCAGGGTTGCCTATGGCTACACCTTC.

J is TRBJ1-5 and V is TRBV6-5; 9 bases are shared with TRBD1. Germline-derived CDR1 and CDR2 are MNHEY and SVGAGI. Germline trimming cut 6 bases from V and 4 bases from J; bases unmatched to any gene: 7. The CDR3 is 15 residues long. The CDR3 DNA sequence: TGTGCCAGCAGCCCGACAGGGGGTAAGAATCAGCCCCAGCATTTT. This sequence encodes CASSPTGGKNQPQHF.

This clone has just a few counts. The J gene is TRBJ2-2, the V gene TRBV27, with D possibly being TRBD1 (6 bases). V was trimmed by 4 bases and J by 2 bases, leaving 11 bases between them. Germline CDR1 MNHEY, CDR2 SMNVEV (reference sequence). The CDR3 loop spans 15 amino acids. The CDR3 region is CASSCRDTNTGELFF. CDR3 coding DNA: TGTGCCAGCAGTTGCCGGGACACCAACACCGGGGAGCTGTTTTTT.

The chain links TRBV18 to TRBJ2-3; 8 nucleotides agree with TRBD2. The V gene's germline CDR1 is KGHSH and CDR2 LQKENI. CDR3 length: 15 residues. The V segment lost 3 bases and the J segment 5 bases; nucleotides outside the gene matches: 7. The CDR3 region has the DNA TGTGCCAGCTCACCGGGTAGCGGGAACGGAGATACGCAGTATTTT. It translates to CASSPGSGNGDTQYF.

The DNA of the CDR3 is TGTGCCAGCACCCCTAGCGGAACAAAAGAGGCCGGGGAGCTGTTTTTT. This encodes CASTPSGTKEAGELFF. The chain joins TRBV7-6 to TRBJ2-2, with 7 bases fitting TRBD2. The junction had 14 bases not matched to a gene; V was cut back by 7 bases and J by 6 bases. The germline CDR1 and CDR2 sequences are SGHVS and FNYEAQ. The CDR3 is 16 residues long.

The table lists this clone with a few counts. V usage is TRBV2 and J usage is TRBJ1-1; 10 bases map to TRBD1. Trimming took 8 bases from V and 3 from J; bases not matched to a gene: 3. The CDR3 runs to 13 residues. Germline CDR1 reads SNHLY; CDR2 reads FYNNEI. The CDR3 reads CASGGQGYTEAFF. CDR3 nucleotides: TGTGCCAGCGGGGGACAGGGGTACACTGAAGCTTTCTTT.

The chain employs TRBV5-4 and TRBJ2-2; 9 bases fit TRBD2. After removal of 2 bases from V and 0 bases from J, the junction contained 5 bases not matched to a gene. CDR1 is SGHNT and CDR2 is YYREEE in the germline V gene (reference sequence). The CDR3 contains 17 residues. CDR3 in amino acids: CASSFRTSVPNTGELFF. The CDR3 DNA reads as TGTGCCAGCAGCTTCAGGACTAGCGTCCCGAACACCGGGGAGCTGTTTTTT. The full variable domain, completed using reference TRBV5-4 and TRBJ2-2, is ETGVTQSPTHLIKTRGQQVTLRCSSQSGHNTVSWYQQALGQGPQFIFQYYREEENGRGNFPPRFSGLQFPNYSSELNVNALELDDSALYLCASSFRTSVPNTGELFFGEGSRLTVL.

CDR3: CASTRQGSQPQHF. DNA for the CDR3: TGTGCCAGTACCAGACAGGGCAGTCAGCCCCAGCATTTT. The chain has TRBV19 and TRBJ1-5; 7 positions agree with TRBD1. After removal of 7 bases from V and 6 bases from J, the junction contained 6 bases not matched to a gene. The CDR3 is 13 amino acids. The germline gives CDR1 LNHDA, CDR2 SQIVND (reference sequence).